This T cell receptor (beta chain) was identified in a study of cytomegalovirus exposure and HLA in healthy donors. Study observations and caveats: In vitro, a few CMV-associated chains proved specific for CMV antigens. In a later analysis, donors in an Asian-associated ancestry cluster reportedly had fewer N-insertions in productive TCRs than the cohort mean. Later on, a genetic analysis was performed. It linked a missense variant in DCLRE1C with V- and J-gene trimming of TCR beta.

The primer mix had 60 Vbeta and 13 Jbeta primers. Authors' analysis steps: Later reanalysis found 75 million to 100 million unique TCR beta chains, around 10 million of them shared. Sequencing was performed with immunoSEQ multiplex PCR; in TCRdb, only in-frame clones are kept and a portion is missing. For V, J and clone size, that table is used; D and trimming come from the DNA. In the table there are approximately 190,000 clones, 87% of which are singletons. Germline lookup yields CDR1 SGHRS and CDR2 YFSETQ. Trimming removed 2 bases at V and 3 bases at J, with 17 bases between. This CDR3 comprises 16 residues. Regarding this clone: The antigen is not known.

Input material: PBMCs. This sequence joins TRBV5-1 and TRBJ1-1; possible D gene TRBD1, 5 bases. The receptor was isolated from a boy aged 2-15 years in good health and CMV-seronegative. The DNA of the CDR3 is TGCGCCAGCAGCTTAGACCTACAGGCGCTGTACACTGAAGCTTTCTTT. Protein sequence: CASSLDLQALYTEAFF.